This record looks at one T cell receptor beta chain sequence and its context. This sample is drawn from a study of T cell changes during pregnancy in multiple sclerosis. Clones were read by immunoSEQ multiplex PCR, and TCRdb kept only the in-frame ones, dropping some. The sample carries 70,000 to 100,000 clones, roughly 93% recorded once. V lost 0 bases to trimming and J lost 8 bases, with 8 bases between them. The CDR3 totals 12 residues. From germline, CDR1 is SGHDT and CDR2 YYEEEE. This TCR was recovered from a female donor with multiple sclerosis, enrolled in a pregnancy study. Sequencing used peripheral blood, obtained in the first trimester of pregnancy. The rearrangement links TRBV5-6 to TRBJ1-1; D is unresolved. The CDR3 bases are TGTGCCAGCAGCTTGGTGCGGGAAGAAGCTTTCTTT. This sequence encodes CASSLVREEAFF.